The 4 T cell receptor beta chains listed next were all sequenced from one sample in a study of blood T cell repertoires in COVID-19. Data came from immunoSEQ multiplex PCR; TCRdb stores just in-frame clones and leaves some out. The top ten clones hold around 8.6% of a sample with about 180,000 clones, 86% of them seen once. What was sequenced was PBMCs or T cells enriched from blood (not recorded which). These receptors were collected from a woman aged 25 to 39 who had recovered from COVID-19.

The chain has TRBV4-2 and TRBJ2-1, with 9 bases aligning to TRBD2. V shed 0 bases, J shed 0 bases, and the junction held 9 bases outside the gene matches. Germline V CDR1 and CDR2: LGHNA, YNFKEQ. The CDR3 covers 19 residues. The CDR3 bases are TGTGCCAGCAGCCAAGAAAGGTTCCTAGCGGGGAGCTCCTACAATGAGCAGTTCTTC. Amino acid sequence: CASSQERFLAGSSYNEQFF.

V usage is TRBV28 and J usage is TRBJ2-3; tentative D call: TRBD2 (5 bases). Trimming took 5 bases from V and 0 from J, leaving 12 bases between them. The germline CDR1 and CDR2 sequences are MDHEN and SYDVKM. The CDR3 totals 15 residues. Here the CDR3 reads CASSRLSSSTDTQYF. In nucleotides, the CDR3 is TGTGCCAGCAGTCGACTAAGCTCTAGCACAGATACGCAGTATTTT.

This chain connects TRBV16 to TRBJ2-3, with D perhaps TRBD2 (6 bases). The V gene's germline CDR1 is KGHSY and CDR2 FQNENV. V lost 6 bases and J 0 bases, leaving 16 bases between the germline ends. This CDR3 is built from 16 residues. The CDR3 protein is CASRDGTALSTDTQYF. In nucleotides, the CDR3 is TGTGCCAGCAGAGATGGGACTGCTCTAAGCACAGATACGCAGTATTTT.

The chain links TRBV11-2 to TRBJ2-3; the match to TRBD1 covers 9 bases. V dropped 5 bases and J dropped 3; count of bases not matched to a gene: 6. There are 15 residues in the CDR3. The germline V gene encodes CDR1 SGHAT and CDR2 FQNNGV. In DNA form, the CDR3 reads TGTGCCAGCAGCCCCGGGACAGGGCTGACAGATACGCAGTATTTT. It is translated as CASSPGTGLTDTQYF.